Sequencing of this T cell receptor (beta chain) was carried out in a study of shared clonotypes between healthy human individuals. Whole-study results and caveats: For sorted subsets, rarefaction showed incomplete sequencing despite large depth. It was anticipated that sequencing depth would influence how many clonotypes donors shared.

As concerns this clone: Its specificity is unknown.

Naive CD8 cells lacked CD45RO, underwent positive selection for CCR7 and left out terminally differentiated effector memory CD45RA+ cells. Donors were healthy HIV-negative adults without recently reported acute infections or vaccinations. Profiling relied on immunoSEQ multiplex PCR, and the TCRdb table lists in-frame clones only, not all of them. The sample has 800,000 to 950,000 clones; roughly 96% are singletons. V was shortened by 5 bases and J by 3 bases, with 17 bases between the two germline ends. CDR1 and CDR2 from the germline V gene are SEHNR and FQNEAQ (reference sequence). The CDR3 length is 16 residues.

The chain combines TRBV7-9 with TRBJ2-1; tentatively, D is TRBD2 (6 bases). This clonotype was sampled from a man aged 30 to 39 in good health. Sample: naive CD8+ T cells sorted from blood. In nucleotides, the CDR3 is TGTGCCAGCAGCGGTGGGGCGGGGATCGACTACAATGAGCAGTTCTTC. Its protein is CASSGGAGIDYNEQFF.